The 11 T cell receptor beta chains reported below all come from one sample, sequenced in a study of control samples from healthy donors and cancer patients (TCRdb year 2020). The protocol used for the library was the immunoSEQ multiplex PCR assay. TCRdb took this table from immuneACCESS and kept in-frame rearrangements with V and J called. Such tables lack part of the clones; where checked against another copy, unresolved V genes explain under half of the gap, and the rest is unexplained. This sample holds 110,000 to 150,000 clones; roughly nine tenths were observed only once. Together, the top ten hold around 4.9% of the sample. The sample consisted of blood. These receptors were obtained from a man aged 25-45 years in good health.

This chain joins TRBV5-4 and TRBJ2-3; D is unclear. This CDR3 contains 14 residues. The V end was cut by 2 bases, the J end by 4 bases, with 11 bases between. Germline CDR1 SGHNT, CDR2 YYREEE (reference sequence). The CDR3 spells CASSFDFPADTQYF. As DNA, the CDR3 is TGTGCCAGCAGCTTTGACTTTCCCGCAGATACGCAGTATTTT.

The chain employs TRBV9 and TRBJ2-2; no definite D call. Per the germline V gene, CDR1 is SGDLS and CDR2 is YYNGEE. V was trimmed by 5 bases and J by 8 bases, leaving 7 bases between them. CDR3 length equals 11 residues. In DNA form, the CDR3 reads TGTGCCAGCAGGTCCGAGGGGGAGCTGTTTTTT. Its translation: CASRSEGELFF.

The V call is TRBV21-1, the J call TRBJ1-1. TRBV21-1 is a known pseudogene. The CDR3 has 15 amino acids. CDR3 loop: CASSERGSEDTEAFF. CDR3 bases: TGTGCCAGCAGCGAAAGAGGGTCCGAGGACACTGAAGCTTTCTTT.

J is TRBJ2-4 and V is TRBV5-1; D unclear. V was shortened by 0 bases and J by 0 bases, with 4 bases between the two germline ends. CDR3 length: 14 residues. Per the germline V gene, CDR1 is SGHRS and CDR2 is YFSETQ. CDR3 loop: CASSLDLAKNIQYF. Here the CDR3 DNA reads TGCGCCAGCAGCTTGGATTTAGCCAAAAACATTCAGTACTTC.

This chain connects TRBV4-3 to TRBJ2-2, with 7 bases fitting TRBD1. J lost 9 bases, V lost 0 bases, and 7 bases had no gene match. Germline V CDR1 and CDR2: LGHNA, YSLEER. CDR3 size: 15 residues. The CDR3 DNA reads TGCGCCAGCAGCCAAGAAGTATCGACAGGGCGGGAGCTGTTTTTT. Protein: CASSQEVSTGRELFF.

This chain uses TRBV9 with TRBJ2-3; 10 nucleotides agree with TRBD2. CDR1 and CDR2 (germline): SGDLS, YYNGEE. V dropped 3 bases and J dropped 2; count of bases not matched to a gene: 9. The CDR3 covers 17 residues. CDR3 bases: TGTGCCAGCAGCGCCCCCTCTAGCGGGGGTACCACAGATACGCAGTATTTT. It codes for CASSAPSSGGTTDTQYF.

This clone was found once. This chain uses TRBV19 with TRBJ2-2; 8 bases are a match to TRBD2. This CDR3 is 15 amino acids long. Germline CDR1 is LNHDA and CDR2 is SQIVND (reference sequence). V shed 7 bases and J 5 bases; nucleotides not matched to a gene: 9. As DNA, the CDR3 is TGTGCCAGTATGTTTAGCGGGGTATTTACCGGGGAGCTGTTTTTT. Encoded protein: CASMFSGVFTGELFF.

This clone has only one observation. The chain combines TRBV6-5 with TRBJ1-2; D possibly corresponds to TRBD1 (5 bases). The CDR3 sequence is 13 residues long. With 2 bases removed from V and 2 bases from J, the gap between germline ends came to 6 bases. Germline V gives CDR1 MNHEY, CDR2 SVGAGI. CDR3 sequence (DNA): TGTGCCAGCAGTTACCAGGGAAACTATGGCTACACCTTC. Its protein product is CASSYQGNYGYTF.

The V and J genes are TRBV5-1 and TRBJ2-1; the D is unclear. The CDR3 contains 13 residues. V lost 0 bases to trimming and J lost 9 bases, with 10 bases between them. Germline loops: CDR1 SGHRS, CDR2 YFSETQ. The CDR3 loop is CASSLGSVSEQFF. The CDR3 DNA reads TGCGCCAGCAGCTTGGGTTCTGTATCTGAGCAGTTCTTC. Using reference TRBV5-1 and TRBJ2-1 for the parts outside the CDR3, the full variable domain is KAGVTQTPRYLIKTRGQQVTLSCSPISGHRSVSWYQQTPGQGLQFLFEYFSETQRNKGNFPGRFSGRQFSNSRSEMNVSTLELGDSALYLCASSLGSVSEQFFGPGTRLTVL.

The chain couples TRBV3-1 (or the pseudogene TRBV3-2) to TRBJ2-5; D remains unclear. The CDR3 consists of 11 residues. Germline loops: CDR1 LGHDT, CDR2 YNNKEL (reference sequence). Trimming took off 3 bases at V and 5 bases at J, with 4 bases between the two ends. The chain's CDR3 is CASSHGETQYF. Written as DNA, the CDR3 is TGTGCCAGCAGCCATGGGGAGACCCAGTACTTC.

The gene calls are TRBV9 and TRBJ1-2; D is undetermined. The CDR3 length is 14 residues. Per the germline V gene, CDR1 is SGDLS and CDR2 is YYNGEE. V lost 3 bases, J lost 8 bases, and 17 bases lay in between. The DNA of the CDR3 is TGTGCCAGCAGCGCCCTCTTGGAAGGCTGGGGCTACACCTTC. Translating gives CASSALLEGWGYTF.